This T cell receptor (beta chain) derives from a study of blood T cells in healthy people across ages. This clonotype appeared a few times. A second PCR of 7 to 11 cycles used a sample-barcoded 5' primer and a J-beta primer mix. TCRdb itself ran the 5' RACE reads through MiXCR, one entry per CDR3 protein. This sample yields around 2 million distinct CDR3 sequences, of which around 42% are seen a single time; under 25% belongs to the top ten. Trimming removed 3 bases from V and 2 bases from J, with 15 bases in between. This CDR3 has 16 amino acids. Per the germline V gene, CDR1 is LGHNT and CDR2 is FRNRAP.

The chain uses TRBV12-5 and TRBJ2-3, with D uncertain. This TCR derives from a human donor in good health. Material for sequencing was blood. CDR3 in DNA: TGTGCTAGTGGTTTCGCTTCGACCCTAATCACAGATACGCAGTATTTT. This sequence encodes CASGFASTLITDTQYF. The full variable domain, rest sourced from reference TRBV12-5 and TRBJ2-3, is DARVTQTPRHKVTEMGQEVTMRCQPILGHNTVFWYRQTMMQGLELLAYFRNRAPLDDSGMPKDRFSAEMPDATLATLKIQPSEPRDSAVYFCASGFASTLITDTQYFGPGTRLTVL.